The 11 T cell receptor beta chains below all came from one sample that was sequenced in a study of cytomegalovirus exposure and HLA in healthy donors. The study ran its PCR with 60 Vbeta and 13 Jbeta primers. Sequencing used immunoSEQ multiplex PCR; TCRdb keeps in-frame clones, though not all of them. The data hold about 200,000 clones, with approximately 77% observed a single time. The specimen was PBMCs. The source of these receptors is a man aged 40-50 years in good health and CMV-seropositive.

The chain employs TRBV28 and TRBJ1-1, with D unclear. Germline assignment: CDR1 MDHEN and CDR2 SYDVKM. V was cut by 6 bases and J by 0 bases, with 14 bases left in between. This CDR3 comprises 15 residues. DNA of the CDR3: TGTGCCAGCAGAGGCTACAGTTACATGAACACTGAAGCTTTCTTT. It codes for CASRGYSYMNTEAFF.

The V gene is TRBV11-1, the J gene TRBJ1-2; 10 bases fit TRBD1. The CDR3 is made up of 14 amino acids. The J segment lost 8 bases and the V segment lost 3 bases, leaving 6 bases of the junction unmatched. CDR1 and CDR2 (germline): SGHAT, FQDESV (reference sequence). As DNA, the CDR3 is TGTGCCAGCAGCTTTCGGACAGGGGGTAGAGGCTACACCTTC. Encoded protein: CASSFRTGGRGYTF.

The chain recombines TRBV11-3 with TRBJ2-2, with D possibly being TRBD1 (6 bases). The CDR3 runs to 13 residues. Deletions cut 5 bases from V and 5 bases from J, with 9 bases between. Germline CDR1 is SGHNT and CDR2 is YENEEA. The CDR3 nucleotides are TGTGCCAGCAGCCTACAGGGAACCGGGGAGCTGTTTTTT. Translated, it gives CASSLQGTGELFF.

Comments on this clone: Other DNA variants within this sample encode the same CDR3. This chain links TRBV2 with TRBJ2-3, with TRBD1 matching 10 bases. The J segment lost 3 bases and the V segment lost 4 bases, leaving 1 base of the junction unmatched. CDR3 length equals 14 residues. In germline, CDR1 is SNHLY, CDR2 FYNNEI. The CDR3 DNA is TGTGCCAGCAGTGGACAGGGGGCAACAGATACGCAGTATTTT. It translates to CASSGQGATDTQYF.

This clone has a single count. The chain employs TRBV7-9 and TRBJ2-7; D is perhaps TRBD1 (6 bases). The germline gives CDR1 SEHNR, CDR2 FQNEAQ (reference sequence). This CDR3 has 14 residues. The V gene lost 5 bases and the J gene lost 3 bases, with 14 bases spanning the gap. CDR3 bases: TGTGCCAGCAGCCCCCTCGACAGGATCTACGAGCAGTACTTC. It is translated as CASSPLDRIYEQYF.

The chain carries TRBV2 and TRBJ2-7; the match to TRBD2 covers 9 bases. Germline lookup yields CDR1 SNHLY and CDR2 FYNNEI. Trimming at V came to 4 bases and at J to 6 bases, leaving 7 bases not matched to a gene. The CDR3 has 14 residues. Here the CDR3 DNA reads TGTGCCAGCAGTGTAGGGACTAGCTCCCGCGAGCAGTACTTC. Translating gives CASSVGTSSREQYF.

The chain uses TRBV5-4 and TRBJ2-3; 7 bases line up with TRBD1. V was clipped by 2 bases and J by 2 bases; unmatched bases: 5. Germline loops: CDR1 SGHNT, CDR2 YYREEE (reference sequence). The CDR3 totals 15 residues. This chain's CDR3 is CASSFGQEATDTQYF. The DNA of the CDR3 is TGTGCCAGCAGCTTCGGACAGGAGGCCACAGATACGCAGTATTTT.

The chain couples TRBV18 to TRBJ1-2; no clear D. Germline CDR1 reads KGHSH; CDR2 reads LQKENI. V gave up 2 bases and J gave up 4 bases, with 11 bases separating them. The CDR3 length is 14 residues. CDR3 DNA: TGTGCCAGCTCACCAGGGTACGGGAGCTATGGCTACACCTTC. It encodes CASSPGYGSYGYTF.

The chain recombines TRBV7-9 with TRBJ2-1; 10 bases map to TRBD1. CDR1 SEHNR and CDR2 FQNEAQ come from the germline V gene (reference sequence). The CDR3 length is 18 residues. Trimming took 5 bases from V and 4 from J; bases not matched to a gene: 14. The CDR3 DNA sequence: TGTGCCAGCAGCCCTTACTTCGGGACAGGGGACGGATACAATGAGCAGTTCTTC. It translates to CASSPYFGTGDGYNEQFF.

This clone is a singleton in its sample. V and J are TRBV19 and TRBJ2-7; 8 nucleotides line up with TRBD1. The CDR3 is 12 amino acids. With 5 bases clipped from V and 4 bases from J, the junction kept 1 base outside the gene matches. Germline CDR1 reads LNHDA; CDR2 reads SQIVND (reference sequence). DNA for the CDR3: TGTGCCAGTAGTGGACAGGGTTACGAGCAGTACTTC. Translation gives CASSGQGYEQYF. Drawing the rest from reference TRBV19 and TRBJ2-7, the complete variable domain is DGGITQSPKYLFRKEGQNVTLSCEQNLNHDAMYWYRQDPGQGLRLIYYSQIVNDFQKGDIAEGYSVSREKKESFPLTVTSAQKNPTAFYLCASSGQGYEQYFGPGTRLTVT.

This chain joins TRBV15 and TRBJ2-7; 7 bases are shared with TRBD1. This CDR3 region has 17 residues. Germline lookup yields CDR1 LNHNV and CDR2 YYDKDF (reference sequence). The junction had 16 bases not matched to a gene; V was cut back by 3 bases and J by 5 bases. Here the CDR3 DNA reads TGTGCCACCAGCAGGAGGAAGACAGGGACCTTACCCCACGAGCAGTACTTC. Amino acids: CATSRRKTGTLPHEQYF.